This T cell receptor (beta chain) was identified during a study of T cell responses to AZD1222 COVID-19 vaccine. Measured with immunoSEQ multiplex PCR; TCRdb has only the in-frame clones, and not every one. The table has roughly 85,000 clones, 86% seen once. Study-wide results and limits: Females made up more of the donors, who were largely white British, and clonal diversity may have come out too low.

Note on this clone: What it binds is not known.

Germline assignment: CDR1 LGHDT and CDR2 YNNKEL (reference sequence). V was trimmed by 2 bases and J by 6 bases, leaving 14 bases between them. CDR3 length equals 14 residues. The source of this sequence is an adult in good health. The specimen was peripheral blood, collected on day 0 of AZD1222 vaccination. This chain joins TRBV3-1 (or the pseudogene TRBV3-2) and TRBJ2-7; tentative D call: TRBD2 (5 bases). The CDR3: CASSQRDTSSEQYF. The CDR3 DNA reads as TGTGCCAGCAGCCAAAGGGATACTAGTTCCGAGCAGTACTTC.